These 19 T cell receptor beta chains share one sample of origin, sequenced in a study of spatial heterogeneity in lung cancer (dated by TCRdb to the late 2010s). Library method: 5' RACE. Sequencing used a NextSeq 500. TCRdb reanalyzed the raw reads on its own, using fastp at Q25 for trimming and MiXCR for clone calling, and kept in-frame beta chains. Rows with a matching CDR3 protein are joined into one entry that keeps the most common DNA and genes. The sample includes about 120,000 distinct CDR3 sequences, with less than 14% observed a single time. Of the sample, roughly 26% is held by the ten largest clones. The time point label on this specimen signifies: blood at routine non-recurrence follow-up after resection. The sequences come from PBMCs, collected at follow-up. All receptors derive from a female donor with early-stage non-small cell lung cancer.

This sequence joins TRBV5-1 and TRBJ2-3; TRBD2 is a possible D gene (6 bases). The CDR3 runs 16 residues. The germline CDR1 and CDR2 sequences are SGHRS and YFSETQ. V shed 0 bases and J shed 1 base, with 12 bases lying between them. The CDR3 spells CASSLGSGAGTDTQYF. Written as DNA, the CDR3 is TGCGCCAGCAGCTTGGGGTCGGGAGCTGGCACAGATACGCAGTATTTT.

This clonotype has a handful of counts. V and J are TRBV7-6 and TRBJ2-3; TRBD2 matches at 7 bases. CDR3 length: 15 amino acids. V lost 5 bases and J lost 6; bases outside the gene matches: 11. Germline-derived CDR1 and CDR2 are SGHVS and FNYEAQ. The CDR3 DNA sequence: TGTGCCAGCAGCGGGGGAGGGAGGGCCTCGGATACGCAGTATTTT. It translates to CASSGGGRASDTQYF. Filled out from reference TRBV7-6 and TRBJ2-3, the complete variable domain reads GAGVSQSPRYKVTKRGQDVALRCDPISGHVSLYWYRQALGQGPEFLTYFNYEAQQDKSGLPNDRFSAERPEGSISTLTIQRTEQRDSAMYRCASSGGGRASDTQYFGPGTRLTVL.

This rearrangement joins TRBV7-6 to TRBJ2-1; 13 nucleotides align to TRBD2. The CDR3 runs to 19 residues. With V trimmed by 6 bases and J by 0 bases, 11 bases remained unmatched. The germline CDR1 and CDR2 sequences are SGHVS and FNYEAQ. Here the CDR3 reads CASRRTSGSLGISYNEQFF. Here the CDR3 DNA reads TGTGCCAGCAGACGGACTAGCGGGAGTTTAGGGATCTCCTACAATGAGCAGTTCTTC.

This clonotype was seen a handful of times. This chain uses TRBV6-1 with TRBJ2-2, with TRBD2 matching over 12 bases. This CDR3 region has 15 residues. In germline, CDR1 is MNHNS, CDR2 SASEGT. The V and J ends lost 3 bases and 6 bases, in that order; junction bases with no gene match: 2. The CDR3 nucleotides are TGTGCCAGCAGTGAGGCTAGCGGGAGGGCCGGGGAGCTGTTTTTT. As protein: CASSEASGRAGELFF.

This clonotype has just a few counts. The chain is built from TRBV6-5 and TRBJ2-2; D call uncertain. Germline V CDR1 and CDR2: MNHEY, SVGAGI. The CDR3 totals 13 residues. Trimming cost V 0 bases and J 5 bases, with 4 bases left between them. The CDR3 here is CASSYSGTGELFF. Written as DNA, the CDR3 is TGTGCCAGCAGTTACTCAGGGACCGGGGAGCTGTTTTTT.

This clonotype showed up just a few times. The rearrangement uses TRBV24-1 and TRBJ1-2; D gene ambiguous. Trimming took 5 bases from V and 4 from J, leaving 10 bases between them. Germline-derived CDR1 and CDR2 are KGHDR and SFDVKD. The length of the CDR3 is 13 residues. The CDR3 protein is CATSGGLRYGYTF. The CDR3 DNA is TGTGCCACCAGTGGCGGGCTCCGCTATGGCTACACCTTC.

This clonotype appeared many times. The chain uses TRBV3-1 and TRBJ2-1; 7 bases fit TRBD2. Germline CDR1 LGHDT, CDR2 YNNKEL (reference sequence). The CDR3 sequence is 14 residues long. V trimming: 4 bases; J trimming: 3 bases; junction bases outside the gene matches: 3. The CDR3 loop reads CASSRSGNYNEQFF. CDR3 DNA: TGTGCCAGCAGCCGGAGCGGGAACTACAATGAGCAGTTCTTC.

The chain uses TRBV11-2 and TRBJ2-5, with TRBD2 as a possible D gene (5 bases). Germline V gene lookup returns CDR1 SGHAT and CDR2 FQNNGV. The CDR3 length is 16 residues. With 5 bases removed from V and 4 bases from J, the gap between germline ends came to 20 bases. The CDR3 loop is CASSRGGLGSGETQYF. The CDR3 DNA reads TGTGCCAGCAGCAGAGGAGGCCTAGGGTCGGGAGAGACCCAGTACTTC.

This chain joins TRBV29-1 and TRBJ1-1; D is undetermined. The length of the CDR3 is 13 residues. V dropped 6 bases and J dropped 2 bases, with 13 bases sitting between them. The germline CDR1 and CDR2 sequences are SQVTM and ANQGSEA. The CDR3 loop reads CSVLGLGNTEAFF. In nucleotides, the CDR3 is TGCAGCGTCCTAGGACTTGGAAACACTGAAGCTTTCTTT. Filled out from reference TRBV29-1 and TRBJ1-1, the complete variable domain reads SAVISQKPSRDICQRGTSLTIQCQVDSQVTMMFWYRQQPGQSLTLIATANQGSEATYESGFVIDKFPISRPNLTFSTLTVSNMSPEDSSIYLCSVLGLGNTEAFFGQGTRLTVV.

V gene TRBV6-2 or TRBV6-3 combines with J gene TRBJ2-5; a possible D gene is TRBD2 (6 bases). The CDR3 sequence is 14 residues long. The germline V gene has CDR1 MNHEY and CDR2 SVGEGT. V dropped 0 bases and J dropped 4 bases, with 9 bases sitting between them. This CDR3 is CASSYSEGRETQYF. CDR3 DNA: TGTGCCAGCAGTTACTCGGAGGGTCGAGAGACCCAGTACTTC.

This clonotype was recorded many times. The rearrangement joins TRBV2 to TRBJ2-1; 10 positions agree with TRBD2. The J segment lost 4 bases and the V segment lost 6 bases, leaving 6 bases of the junction unmatched. This CDR3 is 15 amino acids long. Germline-derived CDR1 and CDR2 are SNHLY and FYNNEI. CDR3 loop: CASRASGRPYNEQFF. CDR3 DNA: TGTGCCAGCAGGGCTAGCGGGAGACCATACAATGAGCAGTTCTTC.

This clonotype occurred a few times. The V and J genes are TRBV21-1 and TRBJ2-4; TRBD2 is taken as the D call from the table, unchecked against the DNA. TRBV21-1 is flagged as a pseudogene. This CDR3 contains 16 residues. The CDR3 coding sequence is TGTGCCAGCAGCAACCCCCCCCCTAGCGGGAGTTACATTCAGTACTTC. Translation gives CASSNPPPSGSYIQYF.

This clonotype was observed a handful of times. This chain joins TRBV29-1 and TRBJ2-3; unclear D gene. This CDR3 is built from 11 residues. The V end lost 4 bases, the J end lost 1 base, and 3 bases lay between the germline ends. The V gene's germline CDR1 is SQVTM and CDR2 ANQGSEA. The chain's CDR3 is CSVAGTDTQYF. The CDR3 nucleotides read TGCAGCGTTGCAGGCACAGATACGCAGTATTTT.

This clonotype turned up a few times. The genes are TRBV12-3 or TRBV12-4 and TRBJ1-2, with 7 bases aligning to TRBD1. Trimming cost V 5 bases and J 4 bases; bases outside gene matches: 7. This CDR3 has 14 residues. CDR3 DNA sequence: TGTGCCAGCAGTCTAGGGGGCGCCGGCTATGGCTACACCTTC. Amino acid sequence: CASSLGGAGYGYTF.

This clonotype has more than one count but fewer than ten. This rearrangement joins TRBV5-1 to TRBJ2-7, with 12 bases identical to TRBD2. The CDR3 length is 16 residues. V was pared by 3 bases and J by 0 bases, with 4 bases of the junction left unmatched. Looked up from germline, CDR1 is SGHRS and CDR2 is YFSETQ. CDR3 sequence (DNA): TGCGCCAGCAGCTCCGGGACTAGCGGGCCCTCCTACGAGCAGTACTTC. Its translation is CASSSGTSGPSYEQYF.

The gene calls are TRBV4-3 and TRBJ2-2; TRBD1 matches 7 bases. CDR1 LGHNA and CDR2 YSLEER come from the germline V gene. This CDR3 has 17 residues. With V trimmed by 1 base and J by 1 base, 6 bases remained unmatched. The CDR3 sequence is CASSQGVGTENTGELFF. DNA for the CDR3: TGCGCCAGCAGCCAAGGGGTCGGGACAGAGAACACCGGGGAGCTGTTTTTT.

The V and J genes are TRBV5-1 and TRBJ2-1, with 9 nucleotides matching TRBD2. Trimming took 0 bases from V and 8 from J; bases not matched to a gene: 9. The CDR3 covers 16 residues. Germline loops: CDR1 SGHRS, CDR2 YFSETQ. The CDR3 coding sequence is TGCGCCAGCAGCTTGGATATAGGGACTAGCCGGGATGAGCAGTTCTTC. It yields the protein CASSLDIGTSRDEQFF.

The chain uses TRBV10-3 and TRBJ2-2; D is unresolved. The CDR3 covers 15 residues. Trimming left V 3 bases short and J 0 bases short, with 8 bases between. Germline V gene lookup returns CDR1 ENHRY and CDR2 SYGVKD. The CDR3, as DNA: TGTGCCATCAGTGATTATCCCGCGAACACCGGGGAGCTGTTTTTT. Its protein product is CAISDYPANTGELFF.

This clonotype was observed a handful of times. This chain links TRBV7-9 with TRBJ2-1; 14 nucleotides align to TRBD2. The CDR3 runs to 16 residues. Looked up from germline, CDR1 is SEHNR and CDR2 is FQNEAQ (reference sequence). With V trimmed by 5 bases and J by 5 bases, 5 bases remained unmatched. DNA for the CDR3: TGTGCCAGCAGCGCCGGGACTAGCGGGAGAAACAATGAGCAGTTCTTC. This gives the protein CASSAGTSGRNNEQFF.